The rows below give T cell receptor beta chains drawn from one sample of a study of blood T cell repertoires in COVID-19. Some clones are missing from TCRdb's copy, which holds only in-frame ones; the method was immunoSEQ multiplex PCR. The data hold about 36,000 clones, with over 60% observed a single time. Material for sequencing was peripheral blood. The receptors derive from a man in his 60s with active COVID-19. CDR3s include the opening cysteine and the closing phenylalanine or tryptophan. A D gene is named only where the DNA matches it firmly. A clone size is listed for some rows: how often the clone was seen (once, few, many), or a class if it is expanded.

V gene	J gene	clone size	D gene	CDR3 DNA	CDR3 protein
TRBV30	TRBJ1-5	NA	NA	TGTGCCTGGAGTGGAAAGGGACTGTACAATCAGCCCCAGCATTTT	CAWSGKGLYNQPQHF
TRBV20-1	TRBJ1-1	NA	NA	TGCAGTGCATCAGTGAACACTGAAGCTTTCTTT	CSASVNTEAFF
TRBV2	TRBJ1-5	few	TRBD1	TGTGCCAGCAGCCGACAGGGGGCTCGGCAGCCCCAGCATTTT	CASSRQGARQPQHF
TRBV30	TRBJ1-2	NA	NA	TGTGCCTGGAGACGGGGTGGCTACACCTTC	CAWRRGGYTF
TRBV7-7	TRBJ2-1	NA	NA	TGTGCTAGCAGCCGGGGCCGCGGGGTAAATAAGAATGAGCAGTTCTTC	CASSRGRGVNKNEQFF
TRBV9	TRBJ2-3	NA	TRBD2	TGTGCCAGTCAAACTAGCGGGGGGGTCGCAGATACGCAGTATTTT	CASQTSGGVADTQYF
TRBV29-1	TRBJ2-6	NA	NA	TGCAGCGTTGCTTTAGACTCTGGGGCCAACGTCCTGACTTTC	CSVALDSGANVLTF
TRBV7-9	TRBJ2-3	NA	TRBD2	TGTGCCAGCAGCTACAACCCCTCTAGCGGGGTACGGTCCGATACGCAGTATTTT	CASSYNPSSGVRSDTQYF
TRBV4-3	TRBJ2-2	NA	NA	TGCGCCAGCAGCCACCAGAACACCGGGGAGCTGTTTTTT	CASSHQNTGELFF
TRBV30	TRBJ2-7	NA	NA	TGTGCCTGGCAACCTACAGGGTTCCACGAGCAGTACTTC	CAWQPTGFHEQYF
TRBV6-5	TRBJ2-1	NA	NA	TGTGCCAGCAGCCGAAGGGGTTCCAACAATGAGCAGTTCTTC	CASSRRGSNNEQFF